This T cell receptor (beta chain) was obtained from a study of OX40 agonist ivuxolimab in advanced cancers. About the study: The eligibility criteria allowed prior anti-PD-1, anti-PD-L1 or anti-CTLA-4 therapy, and under 50% had some.

Here immunoSEQ multiplex PCR was the method, and the copy in TCRdb shows in-frame clones only, minus some. Of about 71,000 clones listed, about 85% are singletons. This TCR was recovered from an adult with an advanced solid tumor such as melanoma, head and neck, liver or kidney cancer. Source: CD4+ or CD8+ T cells sorted from blood, taken in a trial of the OX40 agonist ivuxolimab.

CDR3 bases: TGTGCCAGCAGTGCGTCTAGCTCGGAGACCCAGTACTTC. Its translation: CASSASSSETQYF. The chain employs TRBV6-1 and TRBJ2-5, with a possible D match to TRBD2 (5 bases). Trimming took 4 bases from V and 5 from J, leaving 11 bases between them. CDR1 and CDR2 (germline): MNHNS, SASEGT. The CDR3 contains 13 residues.